These 9 T cell receptor beta chains were all obtained from the same sample, sequenced in a study of blood T cell repertoires in COVID-19. Here immunoSEQ multiplex PCR was the method, and the copy in TCRdb shows in-frame clones only, minus some. This table has approximately 76,000 clones, around 83% appearing once. Sequencing used peripheral blood. These receptors were collected from a man older than 75 with active or convalescent COVID-19.

J is TRBJ2-3 and V is TRBV4-2; 7 bases are shared with TRBD2. The CDR3 loop spans 16 amino acids. Germline values: CDR1 LGHNA, CDR2 YNFKEQ. V dropped 4 bases and J dropped 2; count of bases not matched to a gene: 9. The CDR3 DNA sequence: TGTGCCAGCAGCCCCTTGGGGAGCGGGACCACAGATACGCAGTATTTT. It yields the protein CASSPLGSGTTDTQYF.

V is TRBV11-2 and J is TRBJ2-1; the D gene is possibly TRBD1 (7 bases). V was cut by 3 bases and J by 1 base, with 10 bases left in between. The CDR3 has 15 residues. Germline V lookup: CDR1 SGHAT, CDR2 FQNNGV. In DNA form, the CDR3 reads TGTGCCAGCAGCTTCCAGGGGGGTTCCTACAATGAGCAGTTCTTC. Its protein is CASSFQGGSYNEQFF.

The chain is built from TRBV9 and TRBJ2-2; TRBD1 matches 7 bases. Germline CDR1 and CDR2: SGDLS and YYNGEE. Trimming cost V 3 bases and J 1 base; bases outside gene matches: 9. This CDR3 spans 17 amino acids. CDR3 residues: CASSAPSGQQNTGELFF. The CDR3 DNA reads as TGTGCCAGCAGCGCCCCCTCGGGACAGCAGAACACCGGGGAGCTGTTTTTT.

This clone was detected only a few times. This sequence joins TRBV19 and TRBJ1-5; the match to TRBD1 covers 7 bases. CDR1 and CDR2 (germline): LNHDA, SQIVND (reference sequence). The V and J ends lost 10 bases and 3 bases, in that order; junction bases with no gene match: 12. The CDR3 is made up of 15 amino acids. The DNA of the CDR3 is TGTGCCACTAGACAGGGTGGTCGGAACAATCAGCCCCAGCATTTT. It codes for CATRQGGRNNQPQHF.

The CDR3 bases are TGTGCCAGCAGCCCCCTCACAGCTTCCCGCACAGATACGCAGTATTTT. Its protein is CASSPLTASRTDTQYF. V gene TRBV28 combines with J gene TRBJ2-3; D gene uncertain. Germline V gene data show CDR1 as MDHEN and CDR2 as SYDVKM. V gave up 6 bases and J gave up 1 base, with 17 bases separating them. The CDR3 is made up of 16 amino acids.

The V gene is TRBV6-5, the J gene TRBJ2-7; unclear D gene. CDR1 MNHEY and CDR2 SVGAGI come from the germline V gene. The CDR3 sequence is 11 residues long. V shed 11 bases and J shed 5 bases, with 13 bases lying between them. The CDR3 DNA is TGTGCCGTGCCTTTGAGCCACGAGCAGTACTTC. Translation: CAVPLSHEQYF.

The rearrangement uses TRBV6-6 and TRBJ1-1, with 10 bases that match TRBD1. The V and J ends lost 2 bases and 5 bases, in that order; junction bases with no gene match: 5. CDR1 is MNHNY, CDR2 SVGAGI, per germline (reference sequence). The CDR3 totals 15 residues. Written as DNA, the CDR3 is TGTGCCAGCAGTTACACCGGACAGGGGGAAACTGAAGCTTTCTTT. Protein product: CASSYTGQGETEAFF.

This clone was observed once. The J gene is TRBJ2-7, the V gene TRBV5-4, with D possibly TRBD2 on 7 matching bases. In germline, CDR1 is SGHNT, CDR2 YYREEE (reference sequence). This CDR3 has 16 amino acids. V was pared by 0 bases and J by 4 bases, with 17 bases between. The CDR3 DNA is TGTGCCAGCAGCTTGGATACCCGGGGGGCCCTGTACGAGCAGTACTTC. Its protein is CASSLDTRGALYEQYF.

The chain carries TRBV6-2 or TRBV6-3 and TRBJ2-7, with TRBD2 identical over 7 bases. Trimming removed 4 bases from V and 3 bases from J; junction bases left unmatched: 15. In germline, CDR1 is MNHEY, CDR2 SVGEGT. The CDR3 extends over 17 amino acids. CDR3 bases: TGTGCCAGCAGTTCTGGAGGTTGGCGGGACTATGTCTACGAGCAGTACTTC. Its translation is CASSSGGWRDYVYEQYF.